The present entry profiles one T cell receptor (beta chain) with its context. Sequencing was performed with immunoSEQ multiplex PCR; in TCRdb, only in-frame clones are kept and a portion is missing. The data contain about 68,000 clones, about 87% of them singletons. These data come from a study of blood T cell repertoires in COVID-19. V was clipped by 6 bases and J by 7 bases; unmatched bases: 9. This CDR3 is 13 amino acids long. Germline V CDR1 and CDR2: LNHDA, SQIVND (reference sequence). What was sequenced was peripheral blood. The source is a human donor in a cohort sampled during active COVID-19. This chain connects TRBV19 to TRBJ2-7, with 7 positions matching TRBD1. CDR3 amino acids: CASRGDSPGEQYF. Written as DNA, the CDR3 is TGTGCCAGTAGAGGGGACAGTCCGGGGGAGCAGTACTTC.